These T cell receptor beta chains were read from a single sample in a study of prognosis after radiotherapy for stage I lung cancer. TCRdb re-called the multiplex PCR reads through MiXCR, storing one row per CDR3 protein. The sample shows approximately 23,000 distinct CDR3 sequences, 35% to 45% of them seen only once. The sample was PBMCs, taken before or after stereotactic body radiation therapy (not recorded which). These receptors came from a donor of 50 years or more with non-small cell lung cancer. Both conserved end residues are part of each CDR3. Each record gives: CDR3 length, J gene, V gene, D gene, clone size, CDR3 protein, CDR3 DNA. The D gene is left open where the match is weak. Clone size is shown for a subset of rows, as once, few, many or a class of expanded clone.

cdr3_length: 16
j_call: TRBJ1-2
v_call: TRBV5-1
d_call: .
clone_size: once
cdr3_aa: CASRRNPMGALRGYTF
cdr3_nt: TGCGCCAGCAGACGGAATCCGATGGGGGCGCTTAGGGGCTACACCTTC

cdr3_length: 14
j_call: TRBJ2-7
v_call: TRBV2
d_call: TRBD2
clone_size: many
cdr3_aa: CASRGTSGGYEQYF
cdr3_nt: TGTGCCAGCAGGGGGACTAGCGGGGGGTACGAGCAGTACTTC

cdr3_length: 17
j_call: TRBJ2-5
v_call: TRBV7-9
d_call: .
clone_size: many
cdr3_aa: CASSLGGMAGSAETQYF
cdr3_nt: TGTGCCAGCAGCTTAGGGGGGATGGCGGGATCGGCAGAGACCCAGTACTTC

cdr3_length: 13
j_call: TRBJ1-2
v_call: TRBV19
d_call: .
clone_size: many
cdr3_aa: CASSIRPNYGYTF
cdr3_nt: TGTGCCAGTAGTATTCGACCTAACTATGGCTACACCTTC

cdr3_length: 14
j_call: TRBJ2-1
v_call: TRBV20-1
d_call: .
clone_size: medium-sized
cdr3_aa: CSAGGRYSYNEQFF
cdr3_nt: TGCAGTGCTGGGGGACGGTACTCCTACAATGAGCAGTTCTTC

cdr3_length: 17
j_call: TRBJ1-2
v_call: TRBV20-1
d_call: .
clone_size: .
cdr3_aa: CSARDYGGNEDNYGYTF
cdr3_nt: TGCAGTGCTAGAGATTACGGGGGGAATGAAGATAACTATGGCTACACCTTC

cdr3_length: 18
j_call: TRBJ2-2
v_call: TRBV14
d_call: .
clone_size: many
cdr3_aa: CASSQDVGISMNTGELFF
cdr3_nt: TGTGCCAGCAGCCAAGATGTGGGGATCTCCATGAACACCGGGGAGCTGTTTTTT

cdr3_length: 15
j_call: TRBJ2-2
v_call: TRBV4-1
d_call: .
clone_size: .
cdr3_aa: CASSQGREYTGELFF
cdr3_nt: TGCGCCAGCAGCCAAGGCAGGGAGTACACCGGGGAGCTGTTTTTT

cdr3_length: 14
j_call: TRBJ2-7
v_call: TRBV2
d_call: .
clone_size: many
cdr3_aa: CASSAWQGSYEQYF
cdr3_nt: TGTGCCAGCAGTGCATGGCAGGGTAGCTACGAGCAGTACTTC

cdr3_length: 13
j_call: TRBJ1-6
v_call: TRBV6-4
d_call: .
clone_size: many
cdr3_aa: CASLAGENSPLHF
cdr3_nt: TGTGCCAGCCTGGCAGGAGAAAATTCACCCCTCCACTTT

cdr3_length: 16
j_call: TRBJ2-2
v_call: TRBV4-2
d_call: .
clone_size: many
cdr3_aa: CASSQDPRVNTGELFF
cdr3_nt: TGTGCCAGCAGCCAAGATCCCAGGGTAAACACCGGGGAGCTGTTTTTT

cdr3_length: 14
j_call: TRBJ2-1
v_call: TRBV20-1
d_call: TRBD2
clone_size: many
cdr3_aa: CSALTSGSIDEQFF
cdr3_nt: TGCAGTGCCCTGACTAGCGGGAGTATAGATGAGCAGTTCTTC

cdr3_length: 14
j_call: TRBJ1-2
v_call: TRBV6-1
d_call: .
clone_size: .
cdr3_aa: CASTQGTGDYGYTF
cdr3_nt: TGTGCCAGCACCCAAGGGACGGGAGACTATGGCTACACCTTC

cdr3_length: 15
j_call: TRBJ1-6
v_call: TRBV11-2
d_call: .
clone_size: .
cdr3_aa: CASIQSGAQNSPLHF
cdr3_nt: TGTGCCAGCATCCAATCGGGGGCTCAAAATTCACCCCTCCACTTT

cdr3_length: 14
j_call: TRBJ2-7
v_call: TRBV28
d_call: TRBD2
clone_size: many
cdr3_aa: CASSLPGTTYEQYF
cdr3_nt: TGTGCCAGCAGTTTGCCCGGGACTACCTACGAGCAGTACTTC

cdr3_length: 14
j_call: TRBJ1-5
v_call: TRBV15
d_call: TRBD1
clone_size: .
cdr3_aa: CATSTGQGWQPQHF
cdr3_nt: TGTGCCACCAGCACAGGACAGGGGTGGCAGCCCCAGCATTTT

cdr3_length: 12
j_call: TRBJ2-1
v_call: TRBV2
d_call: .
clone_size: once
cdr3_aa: CASRWGLNEQFF
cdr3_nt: TGTGCCAGCAGGTGGGGTCTCAATGAGCAGTTCTTC

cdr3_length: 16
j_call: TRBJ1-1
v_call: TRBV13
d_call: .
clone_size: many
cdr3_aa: CASSSHKTGRSTEAFF
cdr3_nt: TGTGCCAGCAGCTCACATAAAACAGGGAGGAGCACTGAAGCTTTCTTT

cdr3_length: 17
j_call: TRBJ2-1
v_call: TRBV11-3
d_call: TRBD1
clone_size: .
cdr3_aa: CASSPRSWTGGINEQFF
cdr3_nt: TGTGCCAGCAGCCCTCGTTCGTGGACAGGGGGCATCAATGAGCAGTTCTTC

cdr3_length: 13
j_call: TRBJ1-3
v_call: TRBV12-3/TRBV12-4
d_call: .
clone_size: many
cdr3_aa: CASSLGGANTIYF
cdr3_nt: TGTGCCAGCAGTTTAGGAGGGGCCAACACCATATATTTT

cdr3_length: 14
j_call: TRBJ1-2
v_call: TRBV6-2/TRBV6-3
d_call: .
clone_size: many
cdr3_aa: CASSLWVRNYGYTF
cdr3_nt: TGTGCCAGCAGTTTGTGGGTTCGTAACTATGGCTACACCTTC

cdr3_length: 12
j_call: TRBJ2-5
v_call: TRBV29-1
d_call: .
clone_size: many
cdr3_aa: CSVEKARETQYF
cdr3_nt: TGCAGCGTTGAAAAGGCCCGGGAGACCCAGTACTTC

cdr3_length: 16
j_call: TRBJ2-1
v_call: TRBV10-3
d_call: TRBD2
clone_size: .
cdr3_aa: CAISESASGIYNEQFF
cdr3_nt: TGTGCCATCAGTGAGTCGGCTAGCGGGATTTACAATGAGCAGTTCTTC

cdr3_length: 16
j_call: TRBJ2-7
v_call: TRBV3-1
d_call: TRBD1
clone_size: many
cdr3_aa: CASSHPYGTGEYEQYF
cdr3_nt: TGTGCCAGCAGCCATCCGTATGGGACAGGGGAATACGAGCAGTACTTC

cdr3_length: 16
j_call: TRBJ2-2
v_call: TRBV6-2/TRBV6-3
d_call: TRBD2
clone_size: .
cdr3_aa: CASKTSGRAMTGELFF
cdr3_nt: TGTGCCAGCAAGACTAGCGGTAGGGCCATGACCGGGGAGCTGTTTTTT

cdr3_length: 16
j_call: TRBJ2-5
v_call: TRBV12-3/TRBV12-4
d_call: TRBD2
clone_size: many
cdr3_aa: CASSSPGTSGRETQYF
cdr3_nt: TGTGCCAGCAGTTCTCCCGGGACTAGCGGGAGGGAGACCCAGTACTTC

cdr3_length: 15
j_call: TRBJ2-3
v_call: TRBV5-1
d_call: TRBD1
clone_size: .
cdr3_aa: CASSLLGQGADTQYF
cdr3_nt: TGCGCCAGCAGCTTGTTGGGACAGGGGGCAGATACGCAGTATTTT

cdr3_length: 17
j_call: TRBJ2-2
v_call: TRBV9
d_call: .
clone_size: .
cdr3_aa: CASSVGPGRLDTGELFF
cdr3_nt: TGTGCCAGCAGCGTAGGTCCGGGGAGATTGGACACCGGTGAGCTGTTTTTT

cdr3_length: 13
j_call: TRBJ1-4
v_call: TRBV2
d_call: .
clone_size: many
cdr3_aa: CASGDNLNEKLFF
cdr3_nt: TGTGCCAGCGGGGACAACCTTAATGAAAAACTGTTTTTT

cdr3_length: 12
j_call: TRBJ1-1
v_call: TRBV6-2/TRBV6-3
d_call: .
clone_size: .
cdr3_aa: CASSSKRAEALF
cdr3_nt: TGTGCCAGCAGTTCAAAAAGGGCTGAAGCTCTCTTT

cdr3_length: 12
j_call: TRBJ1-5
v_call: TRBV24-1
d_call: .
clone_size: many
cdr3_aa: CATSDLGQPQHF
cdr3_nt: TGTGCCACCAGTGATCTCGGTCAGCCCCAGCATTTT

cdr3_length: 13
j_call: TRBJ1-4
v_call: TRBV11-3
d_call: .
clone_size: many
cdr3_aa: CASSLETWGQLFF
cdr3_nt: TGTGCCAGCAGCTTAGAGACCTGGGGGCAACTGTTTTTT

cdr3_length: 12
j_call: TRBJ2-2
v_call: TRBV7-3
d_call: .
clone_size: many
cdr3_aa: CASSLMNGELFF
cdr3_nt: TGTGCCAGCAGCTTAATGAACGGGGAGCTGTTTTTT

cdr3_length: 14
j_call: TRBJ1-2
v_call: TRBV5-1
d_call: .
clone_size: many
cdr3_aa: CASSSIGTYDGYTF
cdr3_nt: TGCGCCAGCAGCTCCATCGGGACTTACGATGGCTACACCTTC

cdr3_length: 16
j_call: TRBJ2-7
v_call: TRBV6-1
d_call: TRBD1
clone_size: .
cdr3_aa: CASSQPVGQGAREQYF
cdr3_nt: TGTGCCAGCAGTCAGCCGGTGGGACAGGGGGCTCGCGAGCAGTACTTC